The 22 T cell receptor beta chains presented below share a single source sample, sequenced in a study of blood T cell repertoires in COVID-19. Sequenced by immunoSEQ multiplex PCR; TCRdb stores in-frame clones only, minus some. The table shows a few hundred thousand clones, with around 83% occurring only once. Sample: peripheral blood. The receptors were gathered from a man aged 80 or over with acute or convalescent COVID-19.

The chain combines TRBV3-1 (or the pseudogene TRBV3-2) with TRBJ1-5; D unresolved. The CDR3 runs to 17 residues. CDR1 LGHDT and CDR2 YNNKEL come from the germline V gene (reference sequence). V was cut by 0 bases and J by 0 bases, with 12 bases left in between. In DNA, the CDR3 is TGTGCCAGCAGCCAAGACGGATTCGGGTTTAGCAATCAGCCCCAGCATTTT. This translates into CASSQDGFGFSNQPQHF.

The chain carries TRBV5-1 and TRBJ1-3; 8 nucleotides match TRBD1. The CDR3 is 16 amino acids. The J segment lost 1 base and the V segment lost 0 bases, leaving 3 bases of the junction unmatched. Germline CDR1 reads SGHRS; CDR2 reads YFSETQ. The CDR3: CASSLGTGSSGNTIYF. CDR3 bases: TGCGCCAGCAGCTTGGGGACAGGGAGTTCTGGAAACACCATATATTTT.

This clone showed up just once. The CDR3 DNA reads as TGTGCCAGCACAGGGGGGAGACCAGATACGCAGTATTTT. Translating gives CASTGGRPDTQYF. The V gene is TRBV28, the J gene TRBJ2-3; D possibly corresponds to TRBD1 (7 bases). V dropped 7 bases and J dropped 4 bases, with 12 bases sitting between them. The length of the CDR3 is 13 residues. Germline lookup yields CDR1 MDHEN and CDR2 SYDVKM. Combining the CDR3 with reference TRBV28 and TRBJ2-3 gives the whole variable domain DVKVTQSSRYLVKRTGEKVFLECVQDMDHENMFWYRQDPGLGLRLIYFSYDVKMKEKGDIPEGYSVSREKKERFSLILESASTNQTSMYLCASTGGRPDTQYFGPGTRLTVL.

This clone was detected a few times. The J gene is TRBJ1-5, the V gene TRBV28, with 7 bases aligning to TRBD1. Germline lookup yields CDR1 MDHEN and CDR2 SYDVKM. With V trimmed by 5 bases and J by 6 bases, 10 bases remained unmatched. This CDR3 spans 15 amino acids. This CDR3 is CASSLEQGRRQPQHF. The CDR3 DNA is TGTGCCAGCAGTCTAGAACAGGGGCGTCGTCAGCCCCAGCATTTT. The full variable domain, its missing parts supplied by reference TRBV28 and TRBJ1-5, is DVKVTQSSRYLVKRTGEKVFLECVQDMDHENMFWYRQDPGLGLRLIYFSYDVKMKEKGDIPEGYSVSREKKERFSLILESASTNQTSMYLCASSLEQGRRQPQHFGDGTRLSIL.

V and J are TRBV7-9 and TRBJ2-7, with 9 bases aligning to TRBD1. There are 17 residues in the CDR3. CDR1 and CDR2 (germline): SEHNR, FQNEAQ (reference sequence). With 1 base clipped from V and 1 base from J, the junction kept 8 bases outside the gene matches. DNA of the CDR3: TGTGCCAGCAGCTTAGTATTCGGGACAGGGCTTTCCTACGAGCAGTACTTC. Translating gives CASSLVFGTGLSYEQYF.

This clone was seen a handful of times. J is TRBJ1-5 and V is TRBV7-9; no clear D gene. The CDR3 consists of 17 residues. CDR1 is SEHNR and CDR2 is FQNEAQ in the germline V gene (reference sequence). With 5 bases removed from V and 0 bases from J, the gap between germline ends came to 17 bases. The CDR3 is CASSPRGGGNSNQPQHF. The CDR3 DNA reads TGTGCCAGCAGCCCCCGCGGTGGAGGGAATAGCAATCAGCCCCAGCATTTT.

The V gene is TRBV5-5, the J gene TRBJ2-3; no definite D call. Germline values: CDR1 SGHKS, CDR2 YYEKEE (reference sequence). CDR3 length: 15 amino acids. Deletions cut 0 bases from V and 4 bases from J, with 12 bases between. The DNA for the CDR3 is TGTGCCAGCAGCTTGGCAGGTCGAGAGCCAGATACGCAGTATTTT. Amino acid sequence: CASSLAGREPDTQYF. Supplemented by reference TRBV5-5 and TRBJ2-3, the full variable domain reads DAGVTQSPTHLIKTRGQQVTLRCSPISGHKSVSWYQQVLGQGPQFIFQYYEKEERGRGNFPDRFSARQFPNYSSELNVNALLLGDSALYLCASSLAGREPDTQYFGPGTRLTVL.

This chain links TRBV6-1 with TRBJ2-7; D is unresolved. Trimming shortened V by 2 bases and J by 8 bases, and 7 bases separated the two germline ends. Germline CDR1 is MNHNS and CDR2 is SASEGT. The CDR3 is 11 amino acids. As DNA, the CDR3 is TGTGCCAGCAGTGAACGGAGAAAGCAGTACTTC. Translation: CASSERRKQYF.

The chain has TRBV28 and TRBJ1-5; D possibly corresponds to TRBD1 (5 bases). The CDR3 has 14 residues. The V gene's germline CDR1 is MDHEN and CDR2 SYDVKM. Trimming stripped 7 bases from V and 7 bases from J, with 17 bases between. In nucleotides, the CDR3 is TGTGCCAGCAAGATGCGGGGGGGTCGGCAGCCCCAGCATTTT. It codes for CASKMRGGRQPQHF.

This chain uses TRBV5-8 with TRBJ1-5; D perhaps matches TRBD1 (5 bases). Germline V gene lookup returns CDR1 SGHTS and CDR2 YDEGEE. V was pared by 0 bases and J by 4 bases, with 14 bases between. The CDR3 extends over 16 amino acids. The CDR3: CASSLEGVWRNQPQHF. The CDR3 DNA reads as TGTGCCAGCAGCTTGGAAGGGGTATGGCGGAATCAGCCCCAGCATTTT.

V usage is TRBV28 and J usage is TRBJ1-1, with TRBD1 identical over 11 bases. CDR3 length equals 20 residues. V shed 6 bases and J 3 bases; nucleotides not matched to a gene: 21. The germline V gene encodes CDR1 MDHEN and CDR2 SYDVKM. The CDR3 region has the DNA TGTGCCAGCAGCGCGGTATTGGATTGGGACAGGGGGGAGTCGGACACTGAAGCTTTCTTT. Its protein product is CASSAVLDWDRGESDTEAFF.

The rearrangement links TRBV18 to TRBJ2-7; TRBD1 aligns across 7 bases. Per germline, CDR1 KGHSH and CDR2 LQKENI. V was pared by 3 bases and J by 7 bases, with 12 bases of the junction left unmatched. This CDR3 comprises 15 residues. This CDR3 reads CASSPRGTAYEEQYF. In nucleotides, the CDR3 is TGTGCCAGCTCACCCAGGGGGACCGCCTACGAAGAGCAGTACTTC.

This clone was detected only a few times. The V call is TRBV25-1, the J call TRBJ1-1; 7 bases align to TRBD1. The CDR3 is made up of 16 amino acids. In germline, CDR1 is MGHDK, CDR2 SYGVNS. Unmatched junction bases numbered 8, after V lost 3 bases and J lost 1 base. CDR3 bases: TGTGCCAGCAGTGACCCCAGACAGGGCCGGAACACTGAAGCTTTCTTT. As protein: CASSDPRQGRNTEAFF.

This clone was detected only a few times. The chain couples TRBV18 to TRBJ1-3; a weak D match, TRBD1 (6 bases). This CDR3 has 17 amino acids. The V end was cut by 2 bases, the J end by 3 bases, with 17 bases between. CDR1 KGHSH and CDR2 LQKENI come from the germline V gene. CDR3 protein: CASSPGTTGKYGNTIYF. The CDR3 region has the DNA TGTGCCAGCTCACCAGGGACTACAGGGAAATATGGAAACACCATATATTTT.

The genes are TRBV18 and TRBJ1-3; no clear D. The CDR3 spans 14 residues. V was shortened by 3 bases and J by 4 bases, with 10 bases between the two germline ends. Germline V CDR1 and CDR2: KGHSH, LQKENI. CDR3 bases: TGTGCCAGCTCACCGACGCCGGAGGGAAACACCATATATTTT. It codes for CASSPTPEGNTIYF.

This clone has a handful of counts. The V and J genes are TRBV18 and TRBJ2-7, with a tentative D call TRBD1 (5 bases). The germline V gene has CDR1 KGHSH and CDR2 LQKENI. There are 14 residues in the CDR3. V was pared by 3 bases and J by 2 bases, with 11 bases between. The DNA of the CDR3 is TGTGCCAGCTCACCGCAGGGAAGCACCTACGAGCAGTACTTC. Encoded protein: CASSPQGSTYEQYF.

This chain uses TRBV7-3 with TRBJ2-1, with 9 bases that match TRBD2. J gave up 3 bases and V 0 bases, and 6 bases lay outside the gene matches. The CDR3 is made up of 17 amino acids. From germline, CDR1 is SGHTA and CDR2 FQGTGA. The CDR3 DNA reads as TGTGCCAGCAGCTTAACGCCTGCTAGCGGGAACTACAATGAGCAGTTCTTC. This translates into CASSLTPASGNYNEQFF.

The chain links TRBV28 to TRBJ1-6, with D possibly matching TRBD1 (5 bases). Trimming took off 5 bases at V and 0 bases at J, with 11 bases between the two ends. CDR1 and CDR2 (germline): MDHEN, SYDVKM. The CDR3 is 16 residues long. This chain's CDR3 is CASSPGGSSYNSPLHF. The DNA for the CDR3 is TGTGCCAGCAGTCCCGGGGGAAGCTCCTATAATTCACCCCTCCACTTT.

The chain carries TRBV11-2 and TRBJ2-7; 9 positions match TRBD2. There are 17 residues in the CDR3. Germline CDR1 reads SGHAT; CDR2 reads FQNNGV. The ends lost 0 bases at V and 4 bases at J; junction bases unmatched: 10. DNA of the CDR3: TGTGCCAGCAGCTTAGATGGCGGGGGGGCCGCTCCTTACGAGCAGTACTTC. Translation gives CASSLDGGGAAPYEQYF.

This clone was counted a few times. The chain recombines TRBV5-6 with TRBJ1-4; 10 bases fit TRBD1. The germline CDR1 and CDR2 sequences are SGHDT and YYEEEE. The CDR3 loop spans 18 amino acids. Trimming at V came to 4 bases and at J to 0 bases, leaving 9 bases not matched to a gene. The CDR3 sequence is CASSRGTGVWATNEKLFF. CDR3 sequence (DNA): TGTGCCAGCAGCCGGGGGACAGGGGTGTGGGCAACTAATGAAAAACTGTTTTTT.

The rearrangement uses TRBV28 and TRBJ1-1; the match to TRBD1 covers 7 bases. The V gene end was trimmed by 3 bases and the J gene end by 10 bases; junction bases not matched to a gene: 8. The length of the CDR3 is 13 residues. Germline lookup yields CDR1 MDHEN and CDR2 SYDVKM. The CDR3 coding sequence is TGTGCCAGCAGTTTTCGAGGGGGCCCAAGAGCTTTCTTT. Protein sequence: CASSFRGGPRAFF.

J is TRBJ1-2 and V is TRBV28; D might be TRBD1 (5 bases). V was cut by 6 bases and J by 2 bases, with 16 bases left in between. The CDR3 spans 15 residues. Germline values: CDR1 MDHEN, CDR2 SYDVKM. The DNA for the CDR3 is TGTGCCAGCAGGATCAGACTGGGGCAGAACTATGGCTACACCTTC. It encodes CASRIRLGQNYGYTF.